The rows below give T cell receptor beta chains drawn from one sample of a study of T cell responses to AZD1222 COVID-19 vaccine. The protocol was immunoSEQ multiplex PCR, while the TCRdb copy is restricted to in-frame clones and leaves out a portion. Of some 130,000 clones in the sample, less than 95% were seen once. The sample in question was peripheral blood, obtained on day 0 of AZD1222 vaccination. Receptor source: an adult in good health. The CDR3 runs from the conserved cysteine through the conserved F or W.

TRBJ1-3 TRBV6-4 CASEGASSCGNTIYF
TRBJ2-5 TRBV6-1 CASSIQVQETQYF
TRBJ1-5 TRBV2 CASREHRAQPQHF
TRBJ1-2 TRBV27 CASRASGSTIGYTF
TRBJ2-5 TRBV14 CASSQNLGRLGTQYF
TRBJ2-2 TRBV7-2 CASSPGVAGGVSGELFF
TRBJ2-2 TRBV19 CASSLSGTGTGELFF
TRBJ1-2 TRBV27 CASSLLRGYGYTF
TRBJ1-2 TRBV9 CASSVDGGANYGYTF
TRBJ1-1 TRBV11-2 CASSLVPRGSLNTEAFF